Listed below are T cell receptor beta chains from one sample, sequenced in a study of cytomegalovirus exposure and HLA in healthy donors. Sequencing used immunoSEQ multiplex PCR; TCRdb keeps in-frame clones, though not all of them. The sample contains some 120,000 clones, about 10% of which appear only once. Sample: PBMCs. The receptors shown here come from a woman younger than 30 in good health and CMV-seropositive. CDR3s include the opening cysteine and the closing phenylalanine or tryptophan. The order of the fields is V gene, J gene, clone size, D gene, CDR3 protein, CDR3 DNA. The D gene is left open where the match is weak. The size entry is marked missing in some rows and otherwise reads once, few, many or a size class.

TRBV27	TRBJ2-1	few	TRBD1	CASSSLRGQGDNEQFF	TGTGCCAGCAGTTCCCTCAGGGGACAGGGAGACAATGAGCAGTTCTTC
TRBV5-1	TRBJ1-6	few	TRBD1	CASKFLQGDNSPLHF	TGCGCCAGCAAATTTCTACAGGGGGATAATTCACCCCTCCACTTT
TRBV15	TRBJ1-3	-	-	CATSDPWDRGIQSSGNTIYF	TGTGCCACCAGCGACCCCTGGGATCGGGGGATTCAGAGCTCTGGAAACACCATATATTTT
TRBV9	TRBJ2-1	few	TRBD2	CASNREGQDEQFF	TGTGCCAGCAACCGGGAGGGCCAGGATGAGCAGTTCTTC
TRBV13	TRBJ2-1	-	TRBD2	CASSAIAGANGDEQFF	TGTGCCAGCAGCGCCATAGCGGGAGCGAATGGGGATGAGCAGTTCTTC
TRBV6-1	TRBJ1-1	few	-	CASSEVPGMNTEAFF	TGTGCCAGCAGTGAAGTACCAGGCATGAACACTGAAGCTTTCTTT
TRBV7-8	TRBJ2-5	-	-	CASSLARAHNRDVETQYF	TGTGCCAGCAGCTTAGCCCGCGCACACAACAGGGACGTAGAGACCCAGTACTTC
TRBV2	TRBJ2-7	few	TRBD1	CASSDPRDRATAEQYF	TGTGCCAGCAGTGATCCTCGGGACAGGGCTACTGCCGAGCAGTACTTC
TRBV30	TRBJ2-5	-	-	CAWSVTYQETQYF	TGTGCCTGGAGTGTAACCTATCAAGAGACCCAGTACTTC
TRBV19	TRBJ2-5	-	TRBD2	CASSTGLAGVETQYF	TGTGCCAGTAGTACAGGACTAGCGGGAGTAGAGACCCAGTACTTC
TRBV6-6	TRBJ2-6	few	-	CASSYGGSGANVLTF	TGTGCCAGCAGTTACGGAGGGTCCGGGGCCAACGTCCTGACTTTC
TRBV29-1	TRBJ1-1	-	TRBD1	CSVPGTGGTEAFF	TGCAGCGTTCCCGGGACAGGGGGCACTGAAGCTTTCTTT
TRBV6-5	TRBJ1-4	-	TRBD1	CASSYLDRGLEKLFF	TGTGCCAGCAGTTACCTCGACAGGGGATTAGAAAAACTGTTTTTT
TRBV7-8	TRBJ1-3	few	-	CASRRGGGNTIYF	TGTGCCAGCCGGAGGGGAGGTGGAAACACCATATATTTT
TRBV5-4	TRBJ2-7	many	TRBD1	CASSDPSGGEQYF	TGTGCCAGCAGCGATCCCTCAGGGGGAGAGCAGTACTTC
TRBV30	TRBJ2-1	-	TRBD2	CAWSQLAGGEQFF	TGTGCCTGGAGTCAGCTAGCGGGGGGTGAGCAGTTCTTC
TRBV29-1	TRBJ2-3	-	-	CSVEGLSNTDTQYF	TGCAGCGTTGAGGGACTTTCCAACACAGATACGCAGTATTTT
TRBV27	TRBJ2-1	-	-	CASSLTGQVGEQFF	TGTGCCAGCAGTTTAACCGGTCAGGTCGGTGAGCAGTTCTTC
TRBV2	TRBJ2-7	-	TRBD2	CATRARGGTYEQYF	TGTGCCACTCGAGCGCGGGGGGGAACCTACGAGCAGTACTTC
TRBV19	TRBJ1-1	few	-	CASSIRNYIEKNTEAFF	TGTGCCAGTAGTATTCGGAACTACATTGAGAAGAACACTGAAGCTTTCTTT
TRBV28	TRBJ1-1	-	-	CASRWYRADTEAFF	TGTGCCAGCAGGTGGTACAGGGCGGACACTGAAGCTTTCTTT
TRBV9	TRBJ1-2	few	-	CAARGSDGYTF	TGTGCCGCCAGGGGCTCAGATGGCTACACCTTC
TRBV11-1	TRBJ2-5	-	TRBD2	CASSRNLAEETQYF	TGTGCCAGCAGCAGGAATCTAGCGGAGGAGACCCAGTACTTC
TRBV4-1	TRBJ2-2	-	TRBD2	CASSQSLAGATGELFF	TGCGCCAGCAGCCAATCACTAGCGGGAGCTACCGGGGAGCTGTTTTTT
TRBV6-1	TRBJ1-5	-	-	CASTPSGVSNQPQHF	TGTGCCAGCACACCCTCAGGGGTCTCCAATCAGCCCCAGCATTTT
TRBV15	TRBJ2-3	-	-	CATSRDPGDTQYF	TGTGCCACCAGCAGAGATCCAGGAGATACGCAGTATTTT
TRBV5-1	TRBJ2-7	few	-	CASSLWPSYEQYF	TGCGCCAGCAGCCTGTGGCCTTCCTACGAGCAGTACTTC
TRBV6-1	TRBJ1-1	-	TRBD1	CASSADRGRRATEAFF	TGTGCCAGCAGTGCCGACAGGGGGCGGCGCGCCACTGAAGCTTTCTTT
TRBV7-8	TRBJ1-5	few	TRBD1	CASSWEPGQGILSNQPQHF	TGTGCCAGCAGCTGGGAACCGGGACAGGGGATTTTGAGCAATCAGCCCCAGCATTTT
TRBV11-3	TRBJ2-7	few	-	CASSRRAGRPIYEQYF	TGTGCCAGCAGCCGACGGGCGGGGAGGCCCATCTACGAGCAGTACTTC
TRBV11-2	TRBJ2-7	-	TRBD1	CASSMDRGSSYEQYF	TGTGCCAGCAGCATGGACAGGGGCTCCTCCTACGAGCAGTACTTC
TRBV19	TRBJ1-2	-	-	CASSITGIMGGYTF	TGTGCCAGTAGTATTACAGGGATTATGGGAGGCTACACCTTC
TRBV2	TRBJ2-3	few	-	CASSRQGTDTQYF	TGTGCCAGCAGTCGACAGGGCACAGATACGCAGTATTTT
TRBV5-1	TRBJ2-5	-	-	CASSFSGQETQYF	TGCGCCAGCAGCTTTAGCGGCCAAGAGACCCAGTACTTC
TRBV7-9	TRBJ2-7	few	-	CASRMESYEQYF	TGTGCCAGCAGGATGGAGAGCTACGAGCAGTACTTC
TRBV18	TRBJ2-2	few	-	CASSYGQLNTGELFF	TGTGCCAGCTCATACGGACAGTTGAACACCGGGGAGCTGTTTTTT
TRBV5-4	TRBJ2-2	-	TRBD2	CASSLPQVAGVSGELFF	TGTGCCAGCAGCTTGCCCCAAGTCGCGGGAGTTTCCGGGGAGCTGTTTTTT
TRBV7-9	TRBJ2-7	-	TRBD2	CASSLGSLAGVNEQYF	TGTGCCAGCAGCTTAGGCTCGCTAGCGGGAGTGAACGAGCAGTACTTC
TRBV29-1	TRBJ2-5	-	TRBD2	CSVSGLAGVSVGEETQYF	TGCAGCGTTTCCGGCCTAGCGGGAGTTTCCGTTGGTGAAGAGACCCAGTACTTC
TRBV14	TRBJ2-7	-	-	CASSQSNYEQYF	TGTGCCAGCAGCCAATCAAACTACGAGCAGTACTTC
TRBV7-9	TRBJ1-1	-	-	CASSPSVFEAFF	TGTGCCAGCAGCCCATCAGTTTTTGAAGCTTTCTTT